Presented here are 21 T cell receptor beta chains from one specimen sequenced in a study of regulatory T cells in long-lasting Graves disease. As for time point: persistent/refractory GD, antithyroid drugs over 5 years with positive TRAb. Making the TCR library involved RNA that had been extracted from PBMCs. According to the study, TCR beta libraries were built with iRepertoire HTBI primers and CDR3-region Arm-PCR. Each CDR3 protein is one row after TCRdb ran MiXCR on the multiplex PCR reads. Of roughly 450,000 distinct CDR3 sequences in the sample, less than 25% are singletons; the top ten hold over 10%. Material: peripheral blood mononuclear cells (PBMCs), obtained when the disease was refractory, from a patient treated with antithyroid drugs. Receptor source: a female donor with Graves disease.

This clonotype was found once. V gene TRBV20-1 combines with J gene TRBJ2-3; 8 bases are a match to TRBD2. This CDR3 region has 18 residues. CDR1 and CDR2 from the germline V gene are DFQATT and SNEGSKA (reference sequence). Losses at the gene ends were 0 bases for V and 1 base for J; bases not matched to a gene: 12. Here the CDR3 DNA reads TGCAGTGCTAGAGACCCGCTGGTAGCGGGATGGGGCACAGATACGCAGTATTTT. Translation gives CSARDPLVAGWGTDTQYF.

This clonotype appeared many times. The CDR3 loop is CSARGLGAVRGTEAFF. The CDR3 DNA is TGCAGTGCTAGAGGATTAGGAGCGGTGAGGGGCACTGAAGCTTTCTTT. The chain combines TRBV20-1 with TRBJ1-1; D is perhaps TRBD1 (5 bases). The CDR3 loop spans 16 amino acids. Trimming cost V 1 base and J 4 bases, with 19 bases left between them. Germline-derived CDR1 and CDR2 are DFQATT and SNEGSKA (reference sequence).

This clonotype has at least ten counts. The chain recombines TRBV11-3 with TRBJ1-2, with 12 bases matching TRBD1. The junction had 7 bases not matched to a gene; V was cut back by 5 bases and J by 6 bases. CDR3 length: 15 residues. CDR1 and CDR2 from the germline V gene are SGHNT and YENEEA. CDR3 protein: CASSPRDRGLDGYTF. The CDR3 coding sequence is TGTGCCAGCAGCCCTCGGGACAGGGGGCTCGATGGCTACACCTTC. Filled out from reference TRBV11-3 and TRBJ1-2, the complete variable domain reads EAGVVQSPRYKIIEKKQPVAFWCNPISGHNTLYWYLQNLGQGPELLIRYENEEAVDDSQLPKDRFSAERLKGVDSTLKIQPAELGDSAVYLCASSPRDRGLDGYTFGSGTRLTVV.

This clonotype was seen a handful of times. The chain is built from TRBV24-1 and TRBJ2-2; weak D call: TRBD1 (5 bases). Germline CDR1 and CDR2: KGHDR and SFDVKD. This CDR3 region has 14 residues. Trimming cost V 4 bases and J 1 base, with 6 bases left between them. The CDR3 spells CATSETGNTGELFF. The CDR3 DNA reads TGTGCCACCAGTGAAACAGGGAACACCGGGGAGCTGTTTTTT.

This clonotype was observed many times. In DNA, the CDR3 is TGTGCCAGCAGTAGGGAGCGGGAAGGAGGCGAGCAGTACTTC. This codes for CASSREREGGEQYF. This chain connects TRBV2 to TRBJ2-7; 7 nucleotides agree with TRBD2. Germline V gene data show CDR1 as SNHLY and CDR2 as FYNNEI. The CDR3 sequence is 14 residues long. The V gene end was trimmed by 5 bases and the J gene end by 6 bases; junction bases not matched to a gene: 10.

This clonotype was detected many times. The CDR3 nucleotides read TGCAGCGTCCAAGACGGCTCAACTAATGAAAAACTGTTTTTT. Amino acids: CSVQDGSTNEKLFF. The chain combines TRBV29-1 with TRBJ1-4; unclear D gene. Trimming pared 6 bases from V and 0 bases from J, leaving 11 bases between. This CDR3 contains 14 residues. CDR1 SQVTM and CDR2 ANQGSEA come from the germline V gene.

Points on this clonotype: Sequence at one end of the junction differs from germline and may be a read error. The CDR3 bases are TGCGCCAGCAGCCAAGATGATAGTTCGTCGGGCCCTCAGCACTTC. Translated, it gives CASSQDDSSSGPQHF. The rearrangement links TRBV4-3 to TRBJ2-5; D is unclear. CDR3 length: 15 amino acids. Germline V lookup: CDR1 LGHNA, CDR2 YSLEER.

The sample holds many counts of this clonotype. CDR3 sequence: CASTEGGSYEQYF. The CDR3 DNA sequence: TGTGCCAGCACGGAGGGCGGTTCCTACGAGCAGTACTTC. The rearrangement links TRBV6-1 to TRBJ2-7; possible D gene TRBD2, 6 bases. The germline CDR1 and CDR2 sequences are MNHNS and SASEGT. Trimming removed 7 bases from V and 1 base from J, with 11 bases in between. This CDR3 has 13 residues.

This chain joins TRBV6-2 or TRBV6-3 and TRBJ2-3; 7 nucleotides agree with TRBD1. V was clipped by 2 bases and J by 2 bases; unmatched bases: 4. The V gene's germline CDR1 is MNHEY and CDR2 SVGEGT. The CDR3 is made up of 15 amino acids. The DNA of the CDR3 is TGTGCCAGCAGTTACGGGACAGCGAACACAGATACGCAGTATTTT. Translating it yields CASSYGTANTDTQYF.

This clonotype was detected many times. The genes are TRBV2 and TRBJ1-3, with D tentatively TRBD1 (5 bases). V was shortened by 7 bases and J by 0 bases, with 13 bases between the two germline ends. Per germline, CDR1 SNHLY and CDR2 FYNNEI. The CDR3 is 15 residues long. CDR3 region: CASIQNRNSGNTIYF. The CDR3 region has the DNA TGTGCCAGCATCCAAAACAGGAACTCTGGAAACACCATATATTTT.

This clonotype was seen more than once but under ten times. The chain couples TRBV15 to TRBJ1-2; D gene unclear. Trimming removed 3 bases from V and 5 bases from J, with 10 bases in between. This CDR3 is built from 13 residues. Germline V gives CDR1 LNHNV, CDR2 YYDKDF (reference sequence). For the CDR3, the DNA is TGTGCCACCAGCAGTCCGACCGGTTATGGCTACACCTTC. Translated, it gives CATSSPTGYGYTF.

The rearrangement uses TRBV11-3 and TRBJ2-2, with 11 bases that match TRBD2. CDR1 is SGHNT, CDR2 YENEEA, per germline. The CDR3 spans 22 residues. Trimming at V came to 4 bases and at J to 4 bases, leaving 23 bases not matched to a gene. CDR3 in amino acids: CASSYEVLGSSGGARGTGELFF. The CDR3 nucleotides read TGTGCCAGCAGCTATGAGGTCCTAGGGAGTAGCGGGGGGGCCAGGGGCACCGGGGAGCTGTTTTTT.

Only a few counts were recorded for this clonotype. This chain connects TRBV6-5 to TRBJ2-7; a weak D match, TRBD1 (5 bases). CDR3 length: 14 residues. The germline V gene encodes CDR1 MNHEY and CDR2 SVGAGI. V dropped 2 bases and J dropped 1 base, with 9 bases sitting between them. The CDR3 is CASSYVDKSYEQYF. The CDR3 bases are TGTGCCAGCAGTTACGTGGACAAGTCCTACGAGCAGTACTTC.

With regard to this clonotype: Given the absence of the conserved phenylalanine or tryptophan at the CDR3 end, a read error is likely. This chain connects TRBV18 to TRBJ2-5; D is uncertain. Germline CDR1 reads KGHSH; CDR2 reads LQKENI. This CDR3 has 16 amino acids. V lost 1 base, J lost 4 bases, and 16 bases lay in between. CDR3 sequence (DNA): TGTGCCAGCTCACCACTTTACGGGTTGGTTAGAGAGACCCAGTACCTC. Translated, it gives CASSPLYGLVRETQYL.

This clonotype has at least ten counts. This chain joins TRBV11-1 and TRBJ2-5; 7 positions match TRBD1. Per germline, CDR1 SGHAT and CDR2 FQDESV (reference sequence). The CDR3 contains 16 residues. V lost 5 bases, J lost 1 base, and 10 bases stayed unmatched. The CDR3 coding sequence is TGTGCCAGCAGCCAATTCGACAGGGTAGCCCAAGAGACCCAGTACTTC. Amino acids: CASSQFDRVAQETQYF.

This chain's CDR3 is CASSLGVDYEQYF. The CDR3 bases are TGTGCCAGCAGCTTAGGAGTAGACTACGAGCAGTACTTC. The V and J genes are TRBV7-2 and TRBJ2-7; D uncertain. V lost 1 base and J 3 bases, leaving 7 bases between the germline ends. The CDR3 loop spans 13 amino acids. The V gene's germline CDR1 is SGHTA and CDR2 FQGNSA. The full variable domain, rest sourced from reference TRBV7-2 and TRBJ2-7, is GAGVSQSPSNKVTEKGKDVELRCDPISGHTALYWYRQSLGQGLEFLIYFQGNSAPDKSGLPSDRFSAERTGGSVSTLTIQRTQQEDSAVYLCASSLGVDYEQYFGPGTRLTVT.

This clonotype was recorded at least ten times. V usage is TRBV20-1 and J usage is TRBJ2-5, with 7 positions matching TRBD2. V trimming: 6 bases; J trimming: 1 base; junction bases outside the gene matches: 5. CDR3 length: 13 residues. Germline V gene data show CDR1 as DFQATT and CDR2 as SNEGSKA (reference sequence). CDR3 residues: CSAPGLVQETQYF. As DNA, the CDR3 is TGCAGTGCACCTGGACTAGTCCAAGAGACCCAGTACTTC.

CDR3 DNA: TGTGCCAACAATCAGGGGGTCCTAATCAATCAGCCCCAGCATTTT. It codes for CANNQGVLINQPQHF. The chain recombines TRBV25-1 with TRBJ1-5; 7 bases agree with TRBD1. The V and J ends lost 10 bases and 3 bases, in that order; junction bases with no gene match: 12. This CDR3 spans 15 amino acids. Germline V gene lookup returns CDR1 MGHDK and CDR2 SYGVNS.

As for this clonotype: At one end, the junction sequence differs from germline, possibly due to a read error. The chain couples TRBV6-1 to TRBJ2-7; a weak D match, TRBD2 (6 bases). The germline V gene encodes CDR1 MNHNS and CDR2 SASEGT. The CDR3 loop spans 14 amino acids. In DNA form, the CDR3 reads TGTGCCAGCAGTCCCCGACCCGGGAGCTACGAACAGTACTTC. Encoded protein: CASSPRPGSYEQYF.

J is TRBJ1-2 and V is TRBV19; 7 nucleotides align to TRBD1. The CDR3 is 13 amino acids. Germline loops: CDR1 LNHDA, CDR2 SQIVND (reference sequence). The J segment lost 6 bases and the V segment lost 7 bases, leaving 8 bases of the junction unmatched. The CDR3 nucleotides are TGTGCCAGTAATACAGGGGTATCGGATGGCTACACCTTC. This translates into CASNTGVSDGYTF.

As concerns this clonotype: Lacking the conserved final phenylalanine or tryptophan, this CDR3 likely reflects a read error. This rearrangement joins TRBV20-1 to TRBJ2-7; D may match TRBD1 or TRBD2 (6 bases each). This CDR3 is built from 14 residues. V lost 5 bases and J lost 0, with 14 bases in between. Germline lookup yields CDR1 DFQATT and CDR2 SNEGSKA (reference sequence). The CDR3 DNA follows: TGCAGTGCTTCCGGGGGCGGGGACTCCTACGAGCAGTACATC. Residues: CSASGGGDSYEQYI.